These T cell receptor beta chains were read from a single sample in a study of post-analysis software for immune sequencing data. TCRdb re-called the PCR reads through MiXCR, storing one row per CDR3 protein. The sample has 150,000 to 200,000 distinct CDR3 sequences, approximately 35% seen once. This material consisted of blood, taken after autologous hematopoietic stem cell transplantation. The receptors shown here come from a girl between 10 and 17 years old with multiple sclerosis. Each CDR3 is given with its conserved first and last residue. A D gene is named only where the DNA matches it firmly. For some rows the clone size is stated as once, few or many, or as a class when expanded; others skip it.

J: TRBJ2-7; size: .; D: .; V: TRBV6-5; CDR3: CASSLDGAYEQYF; DNA: TGTGCCAGCAGTCTCGACGGCGCCTACGAGCAGTACTTC
J: TRBJ2-7; size: many; D: TRBD2; V: TRBV7-8; CDR3: CASSLVGRELEQYF; DNA: TGTGCCAGCAGCTTAGTGGGGCGGGAGCTCGAGCAGTACTTC
J: TRBJ1-2; size: few; D: .; V: TRBV5-6; CDR3: CASSLGASDGYTF; DNA: TGTGCCAGCAGCTTGGGAGCATCGGATGGCTACACCTTC
J: TRBJ1-2; size: .; D: .; V: TRBV7-9; CDR3: CASSPPTRDGYTF; DNA: TGTGCCAGCAGTCCCCCGACTAGGGATGGCTACACCTTC
J: TRBJ1-1; size: .; D: .; V: TRBV5-5; CDR3: CASSRTPTTEAFF; DNA: TGTGCCAGCAGCCGGACCCCCACCACTGAAGCTTTCTTT
J: TRBJ2-5; size: .; D: .; V: TRBV5-1; CDR3: CASSEQGQQETQYF; DNA: TGCGCCAGCAGCGAACAGGGTCAGCAAGAGACCCAGTACTTC
J: TRBJ2-1; size: .; D: TRBD2; V: TRBV24-1; CDR3: CATTGLAGGRNEQFF; DNA: TGTGCCACCACTGGACTAGCGGGAGGGCGCAATGAGCAGTTCTTC
J: TRBJ2-5; size: .; D: .; V: TRBV27; CDR3: CASSGYRDLGPVQETQYF; DNA: TGTGCCAGCAGTGGTTACCGGGACCTGGGGCCGGTCCAAGAGACCCAGTACTTC
J: TRBJ2-5; size: .; D: TRBD1; V: TRBV25-1; CDR3: CASRPLGQGDRQETQYF; DNA: TGTGCCAGCAGGCCATTGGGACAGGGGGACAGGCAAGAGACCCAGTACTTC
J: TRBJ1-4; size: .; D: TRBD1; V: TRBV6-5; CDR3: CASAGTVNEKLFF; DNA: TGTGCCAGCGCCGGGACAGTTAATGAAAAACTGTTTTTT
J: TRBJ2-1; size: .; D: TRBD2; V: TRBV24-1; CDR3: CATSKGAGGYNEQFF; DNA: TGTGCCACCAGTAAGGGAGCGGGAGGGTACAATGAGCAGTTCTTC
J: TRBJ2-6; size: .; D: .; V: TRBV21-1; CDR3: CASSNVGKRDSGANVLTF; DNA: TGTGCCAGCAGCAACGTTGGGAAAAGGGATTCTGGGGCCAACGTCCTGACTTTC
J: TRBJ2-1; size: .; D: .; V: TRBV2; CDR3: CASSAQGSSYNEQFF; DNA: TGTGCCAGCAGTGCTCAGGGGAGCTCCTACAATGAGCAGTTCTTC
J: TRBJ2-7; size: .; D: .; V: TRBV7-2; CDR3: CASSLDRIGEQYF; DNA: TGTGCCAGCAGCTTAGACCGGATCGGTGAGCAGTACTTC
J: TRBJ2-1; size: .; D: TRBD1; V: TRBV7-9; CDR3: CASSPGQGWGEQFF; DNA: TGTGCCAGCAGCCCGGGACAGGGATGGGGTGAGCAGTTCTTC
J: TRBJ2-5; size: .; D: .; V: TRBV9; CDR3: CASSVAGSQETQYF; DNA: TGTGCCAGCAGCGTAGCGGGGAGCCAAGAGACCCAGTACTTC
J: TRBJ2-1; size: .; D: TRBD2; V: TRBV28; CDR3: CASSSTTGTSGRARHEQFF; DNA: TGTGCCAGCAGTTCTACGACCGGGACTAGCGGGAGGGCCAGACATGAGCAGTTCTTC
J: TRBJ1-1; size: .; D: .; V: TRBV29-1; CDR3: CSVRRQDLTEAFF; DNA: TGCAGCGTTCGAAGACAGGACCTCACTGAAGCTTTCTTT
J: TRBJ1-5; size: .; D: .; V: TRBV20-1; CDR3: CSAATGQSYSNQPQHF; DNA: TGCAGTGCTGCCACCGGGCAGTCATATAGCAATCAGCCCCAGCATTTT
J: TRBJ2-7; size: .; D: TRBD1; V: TRBV12-3/TRBV12-4; CDR3: CASSLRGLYEQYF; DNA: TGTGCCAGCAGTCTAAGGGGGCTTTACGAGCAGTACTTC
J: TRBJ2-5; size: few; D: .; V: TRBV28; CDR3: CASVGRVRETQYF; DNA: TGTGCCAGCGTTGGCAGGGTCCGTGAGACCCAGTACTTC
J: TRBJ2-3; size: many; D: .; V: TRBV9; CDR3: CASSPPTDTQYF; DNA: TGTGCCAGCAGCCCCCCCACAGATACGCAGTATTTT
J: TRBJ2-1; size: .; D: .; V: TRBV20-1; CDR3: CSVTQQEQMGLKQFF; DNA: TGCAGTGTAACCCAACAGGAGCAGATGGGACTTAAGCAGTTCTTC
J: TRBJ2-2; size: .; D: .; V: TRBV12-3/TRBV12-4; CDR3: CASSSGLYTGELFF; DNA: TGTGCCAGCAGTTCAGGACTGTACACCGGGGAGCTGTTTTTT
J: TRBJ1-2; size: .; D: .; V: TRBV9; CDR3: CASSPSVYGYTF; DNA: TGTGCCAGCAGCCCCTCCGTTTACGGCTACACCTTC
J: TRBJ1-5; size: .; D: .; V: TRBV3-1; CDR3: CASSQSPDQPQHF; DNA: TGTGCCAGCAGCCAAAGCCCAGACCAGCCCCAGCATTTT
J: TRBJ2-5; size: few; D: .; V: TRBV11-2; CDR3: CASSLVHSRGWETQYF; DNA: TGTGCCAGCAGCTTAGTTCATTCAAGAGGGTGGGAGACCCAGTACTTC
J: TRBJ2-2; size: .; D: .; V: TRBV15; CDR3: CATSRDRNGELFF; DNA: TGTGCCACCAGCAGAGATCGGAACGGGGAGCTGTTTTTT
J: TRBJ2-1; size: .; D: .; V: TRBV20-1; CDR3: CSASGSSYNEQFF; DNA: TGCAGTGCTAGCGGGAGCTCCTACAATGAGCAGTTCTTC
J: TRBJ2-5; size: .; D: .; V: TRBV11-3; CDR3: CASSLGKTSRETQYF; DNA: TGTGCCAGCAGCTTAGGGAAGACTAGTAGAGAGACCCAGTACTTC
J: TRBJ2-1; size: few; D: .; V: TRBV20-1; CDR3: CSAQDTFAGEQFF; DNA: TGCAGTGCCCAGGACACGTTTGCTGGTGAGCAGTTCTTC
J: TRBJ1-5; size: .; D: .; V: TRBV20-1; CDR3: CSESQGSNQPQHF; DNA: TGCAGTGAGTCCCAGGGGAGCAATCAGCCCCAGCATTTT
J: TRBJ2-5; size: .; D: TRBD2; V: TRBV3-1; CDR3: CASSHRLAGVTGETQYF; DNA: TGTGCCAGCAGCCACCGACTAGCGGGAGTTACGGGAGAGACCCAGTACTTC
J: TRBJ2-7; size: few; D: .; V: TRBV2; CDR3: CASSEAGGGGFYYEQYF; DNA: TGTGCCAGCAGTGAAGCGGGGGGGGGCGGTTTCTACTACGAGCAGTACTTC
J: TRBJ2-5; size: .; D: .; V: TRBV6-2/TRBV6-3; CDR3: CASSYPRSMETQYF; DNA: TGTGCCAGCAGTTACCCCCGGAGTATGGAGACCCAGTACTTC
J: TRBJ2-1; size: once; D: .; V: TRBV12-3/TRBV12-4; CDR3: CASSLWVASYNEQFF; DNA: TGTGCCAGCAGTTTATGGGTTGCCTCCTACAATGAGCAGTTCTTC
J: TRBJ2-3; size: .; D: TRBD2; V: TRBV6-2/TRBV6-3; CDR3: CASSYVRGGRRPDTQYF; DNA: TGTGCCAGCAGTTACGTGAGGGGCGGGAGGCGGCCAGATACGCAGTATTTT
J: TRBJ2-7; size: .; D: TRBD2; V: TRBV5-5; CDR3: CASSLAGLAWKETQYF; DNA: TGTGCCAGCAGCTTGGCAGGACTAGCTTGGAAAGAGACTCAGTACTTC
J: TRBJ2-5; size: .; D: .; V: TRBV7-8; CDR3: CASSSDIYQETQYF; DNA: TGTGCCAGCAGCTCGGACATATACCAAGAGACCCAGTACTTC
J: TRBJ2-6; size: .; D: .; V: TRBV3-1; CDR3: CASSQHPGHSSGANVLTF; DNA: TGTGCCAGCAGCCAGCATCCGGGACACAGCTCTGGGGCCAACGTCCTGACTTTC
J: TRBJ2-3; size: .; D: .; V: TRBV20-1; CDR3: CSARAASTDTQYF; DNA: TGCAGTGCTAGGGCGGCTAGCACAGATACGCAGTATTTT
J: TRBJ2-7; size: few; D: .; V: TRBV29-1; CDR3: CSVSRAAASYEQYF; DNA: TGCAGCGTTTCACGGGCGGCAGCTTCCTACGAGCAGTACTTC
J: TRBJ2-3; size: few; D: TRBD1; V: TRBV5-1; CDR3: CASSPQTGGTDTQYF; DNA: TGCGCCAGCAGCCCACAGACAGGGGGTACAGATACGCAGTATTTT
J: TRBJ2-7; size: .; D: .; V: TRBV30; CDR3: CAWSGTSSAYEQYF; DNA: TGTGCCTGGAGTGGCACTAGCTCAGCCTACGAGCAGTACTTC
J: TRBJ1-4; size: .; D: .; V: TRBV12-3/TRBV12-4; CDR3: CASSRYGITEKLFF; DNA: TGTGCCAGCAGTAGGTATGGAATCACTGAAAAACTGTTTTTT
J: TRBJ2-5; size: few; D: .; V: TRBV5-1; CDR3: CASSWDQVQETQYF; DNA: TGCGCCAGCAGCTGGGACCAAGTCCAAGAGACCCAGTACTTC
J: TRBJ1-2; size: .; D: .; V: TRBV29-1; CDR3: CSVQGGAGYGYTF; DNA: TGCAGCGTGCAAGGGGGGGCGGGCTATGGCTACACCTTC
J: TRBJ1-2; size: .; D: .; V: TRBV14; CDR3: CASSQGPGFLLRGYTF; DNA: TGTGCCAGCAGCCAAGGCCCCGGGTTCCTATTGCGTGGCTACACCTTC